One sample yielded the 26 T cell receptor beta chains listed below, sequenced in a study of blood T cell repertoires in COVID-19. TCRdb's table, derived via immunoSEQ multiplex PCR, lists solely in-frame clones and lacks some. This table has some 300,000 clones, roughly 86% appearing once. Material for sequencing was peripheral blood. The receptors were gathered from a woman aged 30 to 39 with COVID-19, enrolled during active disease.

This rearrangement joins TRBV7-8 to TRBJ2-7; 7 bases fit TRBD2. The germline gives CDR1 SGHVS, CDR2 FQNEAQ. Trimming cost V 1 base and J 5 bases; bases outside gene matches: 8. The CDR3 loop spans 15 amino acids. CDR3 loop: CASSLETSLVHEQYF. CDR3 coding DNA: TGTGCCAGCAGCTTAGAGACTAGCTTAGTACACGAGCAGTACTTC. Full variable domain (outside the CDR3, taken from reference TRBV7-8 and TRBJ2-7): GAGVSQSPRYKVAKRGQDVALRCDPISGHVSLFWYQQALGQGPEFLTYFQNEAQLDKSGLPSDRFFAERPEGSVSTLKIQRTQQEDSAVYLCASSLETSLVHEQYFGPGTRLTVT.

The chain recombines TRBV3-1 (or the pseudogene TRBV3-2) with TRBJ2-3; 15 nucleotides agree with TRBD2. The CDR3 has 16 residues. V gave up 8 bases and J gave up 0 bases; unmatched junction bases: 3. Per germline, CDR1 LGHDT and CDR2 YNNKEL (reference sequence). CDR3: CASWTSGGASTDTQYF. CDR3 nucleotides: TGTGCCAGCTGGACTAGCGGGGGGGCCAGCACAGATACGCAGTATTTT.

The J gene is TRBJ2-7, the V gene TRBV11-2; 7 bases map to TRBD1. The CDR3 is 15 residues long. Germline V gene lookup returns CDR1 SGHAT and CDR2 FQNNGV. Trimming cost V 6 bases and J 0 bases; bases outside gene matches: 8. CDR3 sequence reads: CASSPPGQSSYEQYF. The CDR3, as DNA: TGTGCCAGCAGTCCTCCGGGACAGAGCTCCTACGAGCAGTACTTC.

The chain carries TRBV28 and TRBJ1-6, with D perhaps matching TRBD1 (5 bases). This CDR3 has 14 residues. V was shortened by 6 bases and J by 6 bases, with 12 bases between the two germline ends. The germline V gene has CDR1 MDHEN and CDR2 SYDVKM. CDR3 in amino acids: CASRMGRVNSPLHF. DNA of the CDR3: TGTGCCAGCAGAATGGGCAGGGTTAATTCACCCCTCCACTTT.

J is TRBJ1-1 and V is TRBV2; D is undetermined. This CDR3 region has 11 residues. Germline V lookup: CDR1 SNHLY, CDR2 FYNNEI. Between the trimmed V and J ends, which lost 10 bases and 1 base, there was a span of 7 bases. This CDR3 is CANDKNTEAFF. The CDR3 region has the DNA TGTGCCAACGACAAGAACACTGAAGCTTTCTTT.

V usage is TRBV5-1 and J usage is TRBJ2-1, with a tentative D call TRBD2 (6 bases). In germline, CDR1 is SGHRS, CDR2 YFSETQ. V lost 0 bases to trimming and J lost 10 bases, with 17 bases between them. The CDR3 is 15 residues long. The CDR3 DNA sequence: TGCGCCAGCAGCTTGGCCGGGACTCCGGGGGTAGAGCAGTTCTTC. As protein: CASSLAGTPGVEQFF.

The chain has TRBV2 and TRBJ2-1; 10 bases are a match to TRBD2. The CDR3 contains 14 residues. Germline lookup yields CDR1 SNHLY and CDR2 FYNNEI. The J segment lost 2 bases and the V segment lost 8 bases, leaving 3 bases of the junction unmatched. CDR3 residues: CASRLAGAYNEQFF. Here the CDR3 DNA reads TGTGCCAGCCGCCTAGCGGGAGCCTACAATGAGCAGTTCTTC.

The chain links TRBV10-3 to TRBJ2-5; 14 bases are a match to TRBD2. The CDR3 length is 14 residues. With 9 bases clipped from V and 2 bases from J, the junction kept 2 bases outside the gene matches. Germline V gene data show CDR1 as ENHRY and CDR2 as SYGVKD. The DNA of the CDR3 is TGTGCCATTCGGACTAGCGGGGGGCAAGAGACCCAGTACTTC. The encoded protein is CAIRTSGGQETQYF.

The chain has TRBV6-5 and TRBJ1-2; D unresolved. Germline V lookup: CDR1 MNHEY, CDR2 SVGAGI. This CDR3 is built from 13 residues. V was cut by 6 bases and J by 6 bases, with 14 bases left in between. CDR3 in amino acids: CASRRSPRDGYTF. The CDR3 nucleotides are TGTGCCAGCAGGAGGAGCCCCCGTGATGGCTACACCTTC.

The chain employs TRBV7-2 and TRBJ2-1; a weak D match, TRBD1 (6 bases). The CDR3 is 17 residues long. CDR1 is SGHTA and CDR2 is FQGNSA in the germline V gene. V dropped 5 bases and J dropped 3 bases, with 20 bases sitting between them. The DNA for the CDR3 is TGTGCCAGCAGCCCCCAGCCTTGGGGGCGGAACTACAATGAGCAGTTCTTC. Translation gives CASSPQPWGRNYNEQFF.

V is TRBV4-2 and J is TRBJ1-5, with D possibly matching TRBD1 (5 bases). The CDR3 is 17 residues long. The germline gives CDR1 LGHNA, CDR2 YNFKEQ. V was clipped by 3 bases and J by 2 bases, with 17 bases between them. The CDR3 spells CASSHFLQGQGNQPQHF. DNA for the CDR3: TGTGCCAGCAGCCACTTCCTTCAGGGTCAGGGCAATCAGCCCCAGCATTTT.

The CDR3 protein is CATRADRGSNQPQHF. CDR3 coding DNA: TGTGCCACCAGAGCCGACAGGGGTAGCAATCAGCCCCAGCATTTT. J is TRBJ1-5 and V is TRBV19, with 8 bases fitting TRBD1. Germline trimming cut 10 bases from V and 0 bases from J; bases unmatched to any gene: 8. Germline lookup yields CDR1 LNHDA and CDR2 SQIVND (reference sequence). This CDR3 has 15 amino acids.

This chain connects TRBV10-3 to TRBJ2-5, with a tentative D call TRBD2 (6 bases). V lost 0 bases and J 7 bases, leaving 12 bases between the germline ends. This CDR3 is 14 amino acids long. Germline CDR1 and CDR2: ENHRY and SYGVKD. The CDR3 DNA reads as TGTGCCATCAGTGAGTCGGGGGGTCTGGGGACCCAGTACTTC. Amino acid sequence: CAISESGGLGTQYF.

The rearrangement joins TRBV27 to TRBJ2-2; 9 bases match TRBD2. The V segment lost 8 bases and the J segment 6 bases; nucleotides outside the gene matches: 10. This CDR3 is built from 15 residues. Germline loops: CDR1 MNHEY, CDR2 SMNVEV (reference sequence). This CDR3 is CASGSRAGGPGELFF. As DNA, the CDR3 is TGTGCCAGCGGGTCTCGGGCGGGGGGGCCCGGGGAGCTGTTTTTT.

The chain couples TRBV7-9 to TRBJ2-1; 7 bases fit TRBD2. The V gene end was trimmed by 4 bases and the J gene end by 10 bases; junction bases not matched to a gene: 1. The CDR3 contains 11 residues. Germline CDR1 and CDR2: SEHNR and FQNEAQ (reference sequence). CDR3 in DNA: TGTGCCAGCAGCTATAGCGGGGAGCAGTTCTTC. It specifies CASSYSGEQFF.

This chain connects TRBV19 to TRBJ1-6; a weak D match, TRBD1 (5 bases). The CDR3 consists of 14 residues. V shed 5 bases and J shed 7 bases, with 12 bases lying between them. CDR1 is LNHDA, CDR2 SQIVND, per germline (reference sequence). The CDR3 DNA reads TGTGCCAGTAGTCTCCAGGGTGGGAATTCACCCCTCCACTTT. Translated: CASSLQGGNSPLHF.

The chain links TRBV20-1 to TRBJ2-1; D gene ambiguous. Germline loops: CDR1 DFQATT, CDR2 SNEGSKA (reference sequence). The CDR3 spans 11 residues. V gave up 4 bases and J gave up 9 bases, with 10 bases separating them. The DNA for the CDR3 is TGCAGTGCTAAAAGACTCGTTGAGCAGTTCTTC. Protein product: CSAKRLVEQFF.

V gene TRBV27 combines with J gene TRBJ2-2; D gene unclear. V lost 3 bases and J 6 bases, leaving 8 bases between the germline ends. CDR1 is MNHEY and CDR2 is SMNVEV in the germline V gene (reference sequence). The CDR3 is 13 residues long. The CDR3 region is CASSLSLAGELFF. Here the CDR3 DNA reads TGTGCCAGCAGTTTGAGTCTAGCCGGGGAGCTGTTTTTT.

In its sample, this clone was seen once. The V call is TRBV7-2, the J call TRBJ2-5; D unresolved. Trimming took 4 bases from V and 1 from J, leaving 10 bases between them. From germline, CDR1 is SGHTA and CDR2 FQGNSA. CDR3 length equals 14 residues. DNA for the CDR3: TGTGCCAGCAGCTACCGTAGTGTCCAAGAGACCCAGTACTTC. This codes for CASSYRSVQETQYF.

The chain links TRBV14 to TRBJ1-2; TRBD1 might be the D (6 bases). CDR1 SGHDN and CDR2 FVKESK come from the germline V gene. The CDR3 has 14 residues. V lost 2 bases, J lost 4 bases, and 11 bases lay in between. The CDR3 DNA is TGTGCCAGCAGCCAAAGAACAGGGCCCTATGGCTACACCTTC. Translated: CASSQRTGPYGYTF.

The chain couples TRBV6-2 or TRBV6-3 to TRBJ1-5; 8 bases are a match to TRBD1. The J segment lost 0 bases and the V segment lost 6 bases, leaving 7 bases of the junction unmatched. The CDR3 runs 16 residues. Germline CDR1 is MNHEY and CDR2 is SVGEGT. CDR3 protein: CASSHMDRVSNQPQHF. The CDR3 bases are TGTGCCAGCAGCCATATGGACAGGGTTAGCAATCAGCCCCAGCATTTT.

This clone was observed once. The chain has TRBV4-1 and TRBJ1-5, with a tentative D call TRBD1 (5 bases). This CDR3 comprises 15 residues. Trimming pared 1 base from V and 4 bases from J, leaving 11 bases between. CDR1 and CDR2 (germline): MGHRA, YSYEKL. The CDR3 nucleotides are TGCGCCAGCAGCCAAGGAGGGGAGGGGAATCAGCCCCAGCATTTT. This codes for CASSQGGEGNQPQHF.

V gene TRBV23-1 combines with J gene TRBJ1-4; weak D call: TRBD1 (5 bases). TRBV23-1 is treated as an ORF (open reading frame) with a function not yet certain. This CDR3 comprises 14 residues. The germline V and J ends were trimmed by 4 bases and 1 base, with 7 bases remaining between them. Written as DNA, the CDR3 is TGCGCCAGCAGTCTAGGGGAAACTAATGAAAAACTGTTTTTT. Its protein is CASSLGETNEKLFF.

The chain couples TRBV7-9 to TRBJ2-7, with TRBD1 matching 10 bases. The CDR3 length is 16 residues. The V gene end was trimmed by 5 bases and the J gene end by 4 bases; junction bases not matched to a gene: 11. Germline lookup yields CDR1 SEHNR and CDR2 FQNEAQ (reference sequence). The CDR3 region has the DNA TGTGCCAGCAGCCTCAACCGGGACAGGGGACAGTACGAGCAGTACTTC. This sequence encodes CASSLNRDRGQYEQYF.

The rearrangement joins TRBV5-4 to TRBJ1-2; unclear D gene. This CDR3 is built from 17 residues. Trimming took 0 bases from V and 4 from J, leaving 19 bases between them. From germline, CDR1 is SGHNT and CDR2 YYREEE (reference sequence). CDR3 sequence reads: CASSLVGHSFSGYGYTF. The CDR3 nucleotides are TGTGCCAGCAGCTTGGTAGGCCATAGCTTTTCTGGCTATGGCTACACCTTC. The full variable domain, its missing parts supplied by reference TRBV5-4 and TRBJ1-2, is ETGVTQSPTHLIKTRGQQVTLRCSSQSGHNTVSWYQQALGQGPQFIFQYYREEENGRGNFPPRFSGLQFPNYSSELNVNALELDDSALYLCASSLVGHSFSGYGYTFGSGTRLTVV.

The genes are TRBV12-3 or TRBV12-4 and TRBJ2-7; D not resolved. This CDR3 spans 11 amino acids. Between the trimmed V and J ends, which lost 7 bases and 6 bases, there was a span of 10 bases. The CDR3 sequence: CASTNGLEQYF. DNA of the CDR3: TGTGCCAGCACCAATGGGCTCGAGCAGTACTTC.